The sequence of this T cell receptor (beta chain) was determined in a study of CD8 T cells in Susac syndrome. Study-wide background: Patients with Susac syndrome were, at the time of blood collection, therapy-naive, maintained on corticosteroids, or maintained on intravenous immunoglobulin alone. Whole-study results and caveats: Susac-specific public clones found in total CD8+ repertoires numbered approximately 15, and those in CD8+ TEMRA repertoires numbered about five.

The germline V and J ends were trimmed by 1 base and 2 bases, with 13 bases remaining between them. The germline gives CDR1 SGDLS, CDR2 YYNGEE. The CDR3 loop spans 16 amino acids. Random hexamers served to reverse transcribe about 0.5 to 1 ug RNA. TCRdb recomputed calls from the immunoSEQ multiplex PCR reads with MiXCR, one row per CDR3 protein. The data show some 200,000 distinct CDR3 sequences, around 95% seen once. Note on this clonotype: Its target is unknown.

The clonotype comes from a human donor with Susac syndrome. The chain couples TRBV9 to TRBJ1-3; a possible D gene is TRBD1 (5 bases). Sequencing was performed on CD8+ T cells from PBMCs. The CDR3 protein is CASSVQPGVAGNTIYF. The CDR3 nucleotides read TGTGCCAGCAGCGTACAACCGGGGGTAGCTGGAAACACCATATATTTT.